These 29 T cell receptor beta chains share one sample of origin, sequenced in a study of PD-L1 blockade in urothelial cancer. Data came from immunoSEQ multiplex PCR; TCRdb stores just in-frame clones and leaves some out. The repertoire holds some 40,000 clones, 82% seen once, with around 19% in the top ten. Sequencing was performed on PBMCs, taken around atezolizumab (anti-PD-L1) treatment. The source of these receptors is a man in his sixties with urothelial cancer.

J is TRBJ1-5 and V is TRBV27; 9 bases align to TRBD1. This CDR3 comprises 20 residues. Germline CDR1 is MNHEY and CDR2 is SMNVEV (reference sequence). V lost 5 bases and J lost 4; bases outside the gene matches: 21. CDR3 coding DNA: TGTGCCAGCAGTCCCGGGATGGATACGGGGACAGGGATTGCAAATCAGCCCCAGCATTTT. It yields the protein CASSPGMDTGTGIANQPQHF.

The chain recombines TRBV11-2 with TRBJ2-7; D might be TRBD1 (6 bases). The V end was cut by 1 base, the J end by 2 bases, with 15 bases between. Germline V gene data show CDR1 as SGHAT and CDR2 as FQNNGV. The CDR3 covers 16 residues. Here the CDR3 reads CASSLVPRQATYEQYF. CDR3 DNA: TGTGCCAGCAGCTTAGTCCCCCGACAGGCCACCTACGAGCAGTACTTC.

The chain has TRBV2 and TRBJ2-5; no clear D. V lost 6 bases and J 8 bases, leaving 7 bases between the germline ends. The germline V gene has CDR1 SNHLY and CDR2 FYNNEI. This CDR3 region has 10 residues. The CDR3 coding sequence is TGTGCCAGCAGCAGTAAAACCCAGTACTTC. As protein: CASSSKTQYF.

The chain carries TRBV5-8 and TRBJ1-5; possible D gene TRBD1, 5 bases. The CDR3 is 16 amino acids. Deletions cut 1 base from V and 1 base from J, with 12 bases between. The V gene's germline CDR1 is SGHTS and CDR2 YDEGEE. DNA for the CDR3: TGTGCCAGCAGCTTGTGGGGGGTTGTCAGCAATCAGCCCCAGCATTTT. Translating gives CASSLWGVVSNQPQHF. Complete variable domain (other parts from reference TRBV5-8 and TRBJ1-5): EAGVTQSPTHLIKTRGQQATLRCSPISGHTSVYWYQQALGLGLQFLLWYDEGEERNRGNFPPRFSGRQFPNYSSELNVNALELEDSALYLCASSLWGVVSNQPQHFGDGTRLSIL.

The chain combines TRBV9 with TRBJ2-2; TRBD2 is a possible D gene (7 bases). The CDR3 runs to 16 residues. Trimming took 6 bases from V and 7 from J, leaving 22 bases between them. Per the germline V gene, CDR1 is SGDLS and CDR2 is YYNGEE. In DNA, the CDR3 is TGTGCCAGCACCCCTCGCGGGGGAGGGGACATCGGGGAGCTGTTTTTT. It yields the protein CASTPRGGGDIGELFF.

The V gene is TRBV18, the J gene TRBJ2-7, with 8 bases identical to TRBD1. This CDR3 comprises 15 residues. The trim removed 2 bases at V and 3 bases at J, leaving 6 bases unmatched. The germline gives CDR1 KGHSH, CDR2 LQKENI. Written as DNA, the CDR3 is TGTGCCAGCTCACCAGGGCAGGGGGCTTACTACGAGCAGTACTTC. It codes for CASSPGQGAYYEQYF.

The J gene is TRBJ1-2, the V gene TRBV2; maybe TRBD1 (6 bases). In germline, CDR1 is SNHLY, CDR2 FYNNEI. The CDR3 covers 14 residues. V was clipped by 4 bases and J by 7 bases, with 16 bases between them. The CDR3 DNA reads as TGTGCCAGCAGTGTTTCTAGACAGGCGACTGGCTACACCTTC. Translated, it gives CASSVSRQATGYTF.

This chain joins TRBV27 and TRBJ1-1, with D possibly being TRBD1 (6 bases). V was pared by 2 bases and J by 4 bases, with 11 bases between. This CDR3 spans 14 amino acids. Per the germline V gene, CDR1 is MNHEY and CDR2 is SMNVEV (reference sequence). The CDR3 protein is CASSLQGRRTEAFF. Written as DNA, the CDR3 is TGTGCCAGCAGTTTACAGGGGCGACGCACTGAAGCTTTCTTT.

The CDR3 sequence: CASSLVGQGSDGELFF. As DNA, the CDR3 is TGCGCCAGCAGCTTGGTTGGACAGGGGTCTGACGGGGAGCTGTTTTTT. The V and J genes are TRBV5-1 and TRBJ2-2; TRBD1 agrees at 9 bases. The V gene's germline CDR1 is SGHRS and CDR2 YFSETQ. There are 16 residues in the CDR3. V dropped 0 bases and J dropped 7; count of bases not matched to a gene: 7.

In its sample, this clone was seen once. V and J are TRBV30 and TRBJ2-7; D call uncertain. Trimming stripped 0 bases from V and 2 bases from J, with 11 bases between. CDR1 and CDR2 (germline): GTSNPN, SVGIG (reference sequence). This CDR3 contains 14 residues. CDR3 sequence: CAWSVDWLAYEQYF. The CDR3 DNA is TGTGCCTGGAGTGTAGACTGGCTAGCCTACGAGCAGTACTTC.

The V gene is TRBV6-4, the J gene TRBJ2-1, with TRBD1 matching 10 bases. CDR3 length: 15 amino acids. Germline V CDR1 and CDR2: MRHNA, SNTAGT. V was pared by 5 bases and J by 3 bases, with 4 bases of the junction left unmatched. The CDR3 DNA sequence: TGTGCCAGCAGTCAAGGGACAGGGGACTACAATGAGCAGTTCTTC. It translates to CASSQGTGDYNEQFF.

This clone has just a few counts. The rearrangement links TRBV27 to TRBJ2-7; 8 bases match TRBD2. Germline CDR1 and CDR2: MNHEY and SMNVEV (reference sequence). The J segment lost 3 bases and the V segment lost 5 bases, leaving 9 bases of the junction unmatched. The length of the CDR3 is 15 residues. The DNA for the CDR3 is TGTGCCAGCAGTGCCGACCGACTAGCGTTCTACGAGCAGTACTTC. Amino acid sequence: CASSADRLAFYEQYF.

J is TRBJ1-1 and V is TRBV10-2, with a possible D match to TRBD1 (5 bases). Germline-derived CDR1 and CDR2 are WSHSY and SAAADI. This CDR3 spans 15 amino acids. V dropped 10 bases and J dropped 1 base, with 19 bases sitting between them. CDR3 in amino acids: CATMSGAVGNTEAFF. Here the CDR3 DNA reads TGCGCCACCATGAGCGGGGCGGTCGGGAACACTGAAGCTTTCTTT.

The chain has TRBV15 and TRBJ1-5; D ambiguous. CDR3 length: 13 amino acids. The germline V gene encodes CDR1 LNHNV and CDR2 YYDKDF (reference sequence). Trimming took 0 bases from V and 16 from J, leaving 16 bases between them. The CDR3 DNA reads TGTGCCACCAGCAGAGATCAAAGCCTGCCCGCCCATTTT. This translates into CATSRDQSLPAHF. Based on the CDR3 plus reference TRBV15 and TRBJ1-5, the full variable domain is DAMVIQNPRYQVTQFGKPVTLSCSQTLNHNVMYWYQQKSSQAPKLLFHYYDKDFNNEADTPDNFQSRRPNTSFCFLDIRSPGLGDTAMYLCATSRDQSLPAHFGDGTRLSIL.

The chain uses TRBV15 and TRBJ2-3; 11 positions match TRBD2. The CDR3 is 18 residues long. With V trimmed by 0 bases and J by 0 bases, 5 bases remained unmatched. Germline values: CDR1 LNHNV, CDR2 YYDKDF (reference sequence). Here the CDR3 DNA reads TGTGCCACCAGCAGAGATGGGCTAGCGGGGGGCAGCACAGATACGCAGTATTTT. This sequence encodes CATSRDGLAGGSTDTQYF.

The count of this clone is one. The V call is TRBV10-3, the J call TRBJ2-5; 7 bases match TRBD1. J was trimmed by 5 bases and V by 2 bases; bases with no gene match: 5. Per the germline V gene, CDR1 is ENHRY and CDR2 is SYGVKD. This CDR3 is built from 14 residues. CDR3 in amino acids: CAISEAGGMETQYF. Here the CDR3 DNA reads TGTGCCATCAGTGAGGCAGGGGGTATGGAGACCCAGTACTTC.

The chain recombines TRBV19 with TRBJ1-1; D call uncertain. The CDR3 sequence is 15 residues long. The ends were cut back, 1 base at V and 0 bases at J, with 9 bases in the middle. Germline V gives CDR1 LNHDA, CDR2 SQIVND (reference sequence). The CDR3 sequence is CASSIGGSVNTEAFF. CDR3 sequence (DNA): TGTGCCAGTAGTATAGGCGGCAGCGTGAACACTGAAGCTTTCTTT.

The chain combines TRBV11-3 with TRBJ2-3; 10 nucleotides match TRBD2. This CDR3 has 15 amino acids. CDR1 is SGHNT and CDR2 is YENEEA in the germline V gene. The trim removed 5 bases at V and 1 base at J, leaving 3 bases unmatched. The chain's CDR3 is CASSGGTSGTDTQYF. As DNA, the CDR3 is TGTGCCAGCAGCGGAGGGACTAGCGGCACAGATACGCAGTATTTT.

The chain joins TRBV7-9 to TRBJ2-2; 9 bases fit TRBD1. This CDR3 spans 15 amino acids. V gave up 3 bases and J gave up 6 bases; unmatched junction bases: 5. CDR1 is SEHNR and CDR2 is FQNEAQ in the germline V gene (reference sequence). CDR3 nucleotides: TGTGCCAGCAGCTTGTCCCGGGACAGGGCCGGGGAGCTGTTTTTT. Encoded protein: CASSLSRDRAGELFF.

The CDR3 DNA reads as TGTGCCAGCAGCTTACGGGAACTAAGCTATGGCTACACCTTC. Protein sequence: CASSLRELSYGYTF. The chain couples TRBV7-2 to TRBJ1-2; D is unresolved. V was pared by 2 bases and J by 4 bases, with 11 bases between. Germline-derived CDR1 and CDR2 are SGHTA and FQGNSA. The CDR3 is 14 amino acids.

This chain connects TRBV20-1 to TRBJ2-7, with D perhaps TRBD1 (5 bases). V was clipped by 5 bases and J by 4 bases, with 9 bases between them. Per germline, CDR1 DFQATT and CDR2 SNEGSKA (reference sequence). CDR3 size: 11 residues. CDR3 coding DNA: TGCAGTGCTCCGCAGGGTTACGAGCAGTACTTC. Translating gives CSAPQGYEQYF.

The genes are TRBV5-1 and TRBJ2-2; TRBD1 aligns across 10 bases. The junction had 3 bases not matched to a gene; V was cut back by 4 bases and J by 3 bases. The CDR3 loop spans 15 amino acids. Germline V gene sequence: CDR1 SGHRS, CDR2 YFSETQ. CDR3 nucleotide sequence: TGCGCCAGCAGCCTGACAGGGGGCCACACCGGGGAGCTGTTTTTT. Translation: CASSLTGGHTGELFF.

The V and J genes are TRBV6-1 and TRBJ2-7; 10 bases agree with TRBD1. CDR1 and CDR2 (germline): MNHNS, SASEGT. The CDR3 is made up of 14 amino acids. V dropped 5 bases and J dropped 6; count of bases not matched to a gene: 7. CDR3 bases: TGTGCCAGCAGTCCTGGGGACAGGGGAGGCGAGCAGTACTTC. Protein: CASSPGDRGGEQYF.

By proportion, this clone is medium-sized (0.01 to 0.1%). V is TRBV30 and J is TRBJ1-1; unclear D gene. CDR1 and CDR2 (germline): GTSNPN, SVGIG (reference sequence). The CDR3 has 14 amino acids. V was pared by 1 base and J by 4 bases, with 13 bases between. In DNA form, the CDR3 reads TGTGCCTGGAGTGGCGGGGTAGAGGGCACTGAAGCTTTCTTT. This sequence encodes CAWSGGVEGTEAFF. The whole variable domain, filled in from reference TRBV30 and TRBJ1-1, reads SQTIHQWPATLVQPVGSPLSLECTVEGTSNPNLYWYRQAAGRGLQLLFYSVGIGQISSEVPQNLSASRPQDRQFILSSKKLLLSDSGFYLCAWSGGVEGTEAFFGQGTRLTVV.

On this clone itself: Other nucleotide sequences from this sample produce the same CDR3. V is TRBV4-2 and J is TRBJ2-7; 7 positions agree with TRBD2. V was clipped by 1 base and J by 0 bases; unmatched bases: 6. Germline assignment: CDR1 LGHNA and CDR2 YNFKEQ. The CDR3 runs to 16 residues. This CDR3 is CASSQGGGPSSYEQYF. As DNA, the CDR3 is TGTGCCAGCAGCCAAGGGGGGGGACCCAGCTCCTACGAGCAGTACTTC.

This clone has only one observation. The chain joins TRBV7-9 to TRBJ2-3; D not certain. This CDR3 is 12 amino acids long. The V gene lost 5 bases and the J gene lost 3 bases, with 6 bases spanning the gap. Germline values: CDR1 SEHNR, CDR2 FQNEAQ (reference sequence). The CDR3 DNA reads TGTGCCAGCAGCCCCACAACAGATACGCAGTATTTT. Translated: CASSPTTDTQYF.

Only a few counts were recorded for this clone. This chain connects TRBV30 to TRBJ1-2, with D hard to call. Trimming stripped 1 base from V and 5 bases from J, with 8 bases between. The CDR3 extends over 12 amino acids. The germline V gene has CDR1 GTSNPN and CDR2 SVGIG (reference sequence). Here the CDR3 reads CAWSGGGYGYTF. CDR3 in DNA: TGTGCCTGGAGTGGGGGAGGGTATGGCTACACCTTC.

This chain joins TRBV30 and TRBJ2-3; TRBD2 agrees at 16 bases. The germline V gene encodes CDR1 GTSNPN and CDR2 SVGIG (reference sequence). The CDR3 has 19 amino acids. With 0 bases clipped from V and 5 bases from J, the junction kept 11 bases outside the gene matches. This chain's CDR3 is CAWSVPGTSGGAGGDTQYF. CDR3 DNA: TGTGCCTGGAGTGTTCCCGGGACTAGCGGGGGGGCTGGGGGAGATACGCAGTATTTT.

DNA of the CDR3: TGTGCCAGCAGCTCCCGACTACAGGGTATGGAGACCCAGTACTTC. This translates into CASSSRLQGMETQYF. The rearrangement joins TRBV7-8 to TRBJ2-5; D possibly corresponds to TRBD1 (6 bases). The CDR3 runs to 15 residues. The germline V and J ends were trimmed by 4 bases and 5 bases, with 17 bases remaining between them. Germline CDR1 reads SGHVS; CDR2 reads FQNEAQ.